These 4 T cell receptor beta chains were all obtained from the same sample, sequenced in a study of cytomegalovirus exposure and HLA in healthy donors (dated by TCRdb to about 2017). The library relied on the immunoSEQ multiplex PCR assay. For the multiplex PCR, a mixture combining 60 forward primers for TCR Vbeta segments and 13 reverse primers for TCR Jbeta segments was used. The table comes from immuneACCESS by way of TCRdb, which keeps in-frame sequences with V and J called. Part of the clones is missing from these tables; in studies checked, under half for an unresolved V gene and the rest for unknown reasons. The sample yields about 82,000 clones; around 79% were counted once. The ten top clones hold roughly 13% of the sample. The material sequenced was PBMCs. The receptors derive from a human donor in good health.

The genes are TRBV5-5 and TRBJ1-2, with a tentative D call TRBD1 (6 bases). V lost 2 bases and J 1 base, leaving 12 bases between the germline ends. The CDR3 extends over 15 amino acids. CDR1 SGHKS and CDR2 YYEKEE come from the germline V gene (reference sequence). The CDR3 bases are TGTGCCAGCAGCTTTAGGGGCAGGGGTAACTATGGCTACACCTTC. The encoded protein is CASSFRGRGNYGYTF.

The rearrangement uses TRBV20-1 and TRBJ1-5; D remains unclear. The CDR3 consists of 11 residues. Germline values: CDR1 DFQATT, CDR2 SNEGSKA (reference sequence). V lost 3 bases and J lost 9, with 9 bases in between. This CDR3 reads CSARSGGPQHF. For the CDR3, the DNA is TGCAGTGCTAGGTCGGGTGGGCCCCAGCATTTT.

The V call is TRBV19, the J call TRBJ1-5; 7 bases fit TRBD1. After removal of 6 bases from V and 6 bases from J, the junction contained 5 bases not matched to a gene. CDR3 size: 13 residues. Germline V CDR1 and CDR2: LNHDA, SQIVND (reference sequence). The CDR3 loop reads CASSDQGGQPQHF. CDR3 sequence (DNA): TGTGCCAGTAGCGACCAGGGGGGTCAGCCCCAGCATTTT.

The chain joins TRBV7-9 to TRBJ2-5; the match to TRBD1 covers 8 bases. The CDR3 spans 13 residues. After removal of 4 bases from V and 5 bases from J, the junction contained 3 bases not matched to a gene. CDR1 is SEHNR and CDR2 is FQNEAQ in the germline V gene (reference sequence). CDR3 nucleotides: TGTGCCAGCAGCTCACGGACAGGGGAGACCCAGTACTTC. It translates to CASSSRTGETQYF.